These 12 T cell receptor beta chains were all obtained from the same sample, sequenced in a study of CD8 T cells in ankylosing spondylitis. These receptors' targets are unknown. General study results and limits: Ankylosing spondylitis blood seemed to carry a telltale TCR beta motif made of eight or nine highly homologous variants.

In TCRdb, the 5' RACE reads were re-called with MiXCR into one record per CDR3 protein. The sample consists of some 400,000 distinct CDR3 sequences, 20% to 25% of them appearing once. The sequenced sample was blood, either unsorted or a sorted T cell fraction (not recorded which). These TCRs come from a male donor with ankylosing spondylitis.

The chain combines TRBV3-1 with TRBJ2-5; possibly TRBD1 or TRBD2 for D (5 bases each). V lost 4 bases and J lost 3, with 21 bases in between. Germline loops: CDR1 LGHDT, CDR2 YNNKEL (reference sequence). CDR3 length equals 17 residues. The CDR3 loop is CASSRRSGVGTEETQYF. In nucleotides, the CDR3 is TGTGCCAGCAGCCGCCGGAGCGGTGTCGGGACGGAAGAGACCCAGTACTTC.

The chain has TRBV28 and TRBJ2-2; 10 bases are shared with TRBD2. The CDR3 totals 18 residues. CDR1 is MDHEN and CDR2 is SYDVKM in the germline V gene. J was trimmed by 4 bases and V by 3 bases; bases with no gene match: 11. The CDR3 loop reads CASSFRASGRVSTGELFF. The CDR3 DNA reads TGTGCCAGCAGTTTCAGGGCTAGCGGGAGAGTTAGCACCGGGGAGCTGTTTTTT.

This clonotype was counted only a few times. The chain employs TRBV6-2 or TRBV6-3 and TRBJ2-7; D is uncertain. Germline CDR1 and CDR2: MNHEY and SVGEGT. Trimming stripped 4 bases from V and 7 bases from J, with 14 bases between. The CDR3 is made up of 13 amino acids. The CDR3 DNA reads TGTGCCAGCAGTTTGAACGGGCTCCGGGAGCAGTACTTC. Its translation is CASSLNGLREQYF.

This clonotype showed up just a few times. This chain links TRBV7-2 with TRBJ2-7; perhaps TRBD2 as D (6 bases). This CDR3 is built from 15 residues. CDR1 and CDR2 from the germline V gene are SGHTA and FQGNSA. Trimming took 5 bases from V and 6 from J, leaving 20 bases between them. CDR3 loop: CASSEDGIRGAEQYF. The CDR3 DNA follows: TGTGCCAGCAGCGAGGACGGGATCCGCGGGGCCGAGCAGTACTTC.

The chain links TRBV29-1 to TRBJ2-1; 11 nucleotides line up with TRBD2. V gave up 1 base and J gave up 8 bases; unmatched junction bases: 10. CDR1 is SQVTM, CDR2 ANQGSEA, per germline. The CDR3 has 16 residues. In nucleotides, the CDR3 is TGCAGCGTTGAAGTAGCGGGAGGGTTACTCGTCGATGAGCAGTTCTTC. Translated: CSVEVAGGLLVDEQFF.

This clonotype was observed a few times. This sequence joins TRBV2 and TRBJ2-3; D unresolved. This CDR3 spans 13 amino acids. The germline V gene has CDR1 SNHLY and CDR2 FYNNEI. The V end lost 7 bases, the J end lost 4 bases, and 12 bases lay between the germline ends. This chain's CDR3 is CASKALWADTQYF. As DNA, the CDR3 is TGTGCCAGCAAGGCCCTTTGGGCAGATACGCAGTATTTT.

Only a few counts were recorded for this clonotype. The chain uses TRBV7-3 and TRBJ2-1, with D possibly matching TRBD1 (6 bases). Trimming cost V 0 bases and J 2 bases, with 8 bases left between them. This CDR3 comprises 15 residues. Germline-derived CDR1 and CDR2 are SGHTA and FQGTGA. DNA for the CDR3: TGTGCCAGCAGCTTAACGTGGACAGCCTACAATGAGCAGTTCTTC. Amino acids: CASSLTWTAYNEQFF.

V and J are TRBV7-2 and TRBJ2-1; perhaps TRBD1 as D (5 bases). With 5 bases removed from V and 9 bases from J, the gap between germline ends came to 11 bases. The CDR3 contains 12 residues. Germline V CDR1 and CDR2: SGHTA, FQGNSA. The CDR3 DNA sequence: TGTGCCAGCAGCCTCACTGGGGCTGAGCAGTTCTTC. It encodes CASSLTGAEQFF.

This clonotype was found a few times. The chain uses TRBV6-5 and TRBJ2-7, with D possibly matching TRBD2 (6 bases). CDR3 length: 15 amino acids. Germline lookup yields CDR1 MNHEY and CDR2 SVGAGI. The V gene lost 4 bases and the J gene lost 3 bases, with 16 bases spanning the gap. This CDR3 reads CASSSIRAGGYEQYF. The CDR3 nucleotides are TGTGCCAGCAGTTCCATCCGGGCCGGGGGCTACGAGCAGTACTTC.

Only a few counts were recorded for this clonotype. The J gene is TRBJ2-1, the V gene TRBV29-1, with no clear D. The CDR3 runs to 15 residues. CDR1 is SQVTM and CDR2 is ANQGSEA in the germline V gene. V was pared by 2 bases and J by 0 bases, with 11 bases between. CDR3 in amino acids: CSVERRKSSYNEQFF. CDR3 bases: TGCAGCGTTGAAAGGCGAAAAAGCTCCTACAATGAGCAGTTCTTC.

This clonotype was recorded a few times. This chain connects TRBV18 to TRBJ1-1; the D is unclear. CDR1 is KGHSH, CDR2 LQKENI, per germline. V was shortened by 3 bases and J by 1 base, with 9 bases between the two germline ends. This CDR3 is built from 14 residues. The CDR3 region is CASSPRTENTEAFF. The CDR3 nucleotides read TGTGCCAGCTCACCCCGGACGGAGAACACTGAAGCTTTCTTT.

This clonotype was counted between two and nine times. The CDR3 region is CAWSGLSGDYGYTF. CDR3 in DNA: TGTGCCTGGAGTGGGCTCAGCGGGGACTATGGCTACACCTTC. V usage is TRBV30 and J usage is TRBJ1-2; D gene uncertain. Germline lookup yields CDR1 GTSNPN and CDR2 SVGIG (reference sequence). This CDR3 comprises 14 residues. The ends were cut back, 1 base at V and 3 bases at J, with 12 bases in the middle.